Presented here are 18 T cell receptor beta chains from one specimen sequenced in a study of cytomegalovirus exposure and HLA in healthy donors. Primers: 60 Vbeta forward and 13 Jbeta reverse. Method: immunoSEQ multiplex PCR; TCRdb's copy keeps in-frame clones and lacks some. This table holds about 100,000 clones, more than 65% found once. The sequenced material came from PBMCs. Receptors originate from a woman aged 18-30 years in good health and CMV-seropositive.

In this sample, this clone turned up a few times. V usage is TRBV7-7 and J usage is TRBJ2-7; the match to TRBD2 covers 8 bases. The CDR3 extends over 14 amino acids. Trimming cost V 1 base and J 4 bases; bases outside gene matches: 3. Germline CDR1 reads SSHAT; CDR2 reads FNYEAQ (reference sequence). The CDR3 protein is CASSLGSGGYEQYF. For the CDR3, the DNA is TGTGCCAGCAGCTTAGGATCGGGGGGGTACGAGCAGTACTTC.

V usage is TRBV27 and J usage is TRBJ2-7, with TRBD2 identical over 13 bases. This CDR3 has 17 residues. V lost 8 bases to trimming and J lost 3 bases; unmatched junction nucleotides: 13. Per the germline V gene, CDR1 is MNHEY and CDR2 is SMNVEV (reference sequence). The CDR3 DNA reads TGTGCCAGCCGGACTAGCGGGAGTTTCACCGGTGGCTACGAGCAGTACTTC. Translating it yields CASRTSGSFTGGYEQYF.

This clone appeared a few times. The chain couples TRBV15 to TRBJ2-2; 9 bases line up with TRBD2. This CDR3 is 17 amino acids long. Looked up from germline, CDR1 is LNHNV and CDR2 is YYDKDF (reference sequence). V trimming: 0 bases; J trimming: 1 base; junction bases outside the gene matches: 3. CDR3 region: CATSRDRLAENTGELFF. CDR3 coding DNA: TGTGCCACCAGCAGAGATCGACTAGCGGAGAACACCGGGGAGCTGTTTTTT. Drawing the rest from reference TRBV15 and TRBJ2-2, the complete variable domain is DAMVIQNPRYQVTQFGKPVTLSCSQTLNHNVMYWYQQKSSQAPKLLFHYYDKDFNNEADTPDNFQSRRPNTSFCFLDIRSPGLGDTAMYLCATSRDRLAENTGELFFGEGSRLTVL.

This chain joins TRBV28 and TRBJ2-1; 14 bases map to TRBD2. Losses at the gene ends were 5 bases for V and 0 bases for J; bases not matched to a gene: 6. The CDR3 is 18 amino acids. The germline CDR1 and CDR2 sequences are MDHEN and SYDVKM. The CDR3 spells CASSRTSGRSSSYNEQFF. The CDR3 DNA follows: TGTGCCAGCAGTCGGACTAGCGGGAGGTCGAGCTCCTACAATGAGCAGTTCTTC. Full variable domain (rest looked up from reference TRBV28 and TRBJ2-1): DVKVTQSSRYLVKRTGEKVFLECVQDMDHENMFWYRQDPGLGLRLIYFSYDVKMKEKGDIPEGYSVSREKKERFSLILESASTNQTSMYLCASSRTSGRSSSYNEQFFGPGTRLTVL.

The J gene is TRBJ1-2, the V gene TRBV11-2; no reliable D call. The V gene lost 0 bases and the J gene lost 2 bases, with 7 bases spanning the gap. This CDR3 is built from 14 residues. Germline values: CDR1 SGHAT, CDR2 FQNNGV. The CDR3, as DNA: TGTGCCAGCAGCTTAGATTTCGGGAACTATGGCTACACCTTC. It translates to CASSLDFGNYGYTF.

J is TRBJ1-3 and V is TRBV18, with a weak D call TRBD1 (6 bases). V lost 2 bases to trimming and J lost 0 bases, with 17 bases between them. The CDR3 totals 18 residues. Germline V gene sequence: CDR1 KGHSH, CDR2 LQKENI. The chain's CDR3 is CASSPSPPQGSSGNTIYF. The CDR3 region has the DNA TGTGCCAGCTCACCATCCCCCCCCCAGGGGAGCTCTGGAAACACCATATATTTT.

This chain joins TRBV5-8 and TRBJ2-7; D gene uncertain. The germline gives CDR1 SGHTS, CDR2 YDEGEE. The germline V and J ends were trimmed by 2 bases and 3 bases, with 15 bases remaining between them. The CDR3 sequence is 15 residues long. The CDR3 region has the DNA TGTGCCAGCAGCTTTAGAAGTCTGAATATCTACGAGCAGTACTTC. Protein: CASSFRSLNIYEQYF.

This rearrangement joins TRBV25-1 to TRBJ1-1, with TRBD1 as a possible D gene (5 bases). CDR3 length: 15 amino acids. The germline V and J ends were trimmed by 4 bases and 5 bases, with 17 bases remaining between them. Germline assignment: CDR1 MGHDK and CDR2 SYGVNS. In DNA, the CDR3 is TGTGCCAGCAGTGGGCCTCGGGGGGAGGCGACTGAAGCTTTCTTT. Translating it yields CASSGPRGEATEAFF.

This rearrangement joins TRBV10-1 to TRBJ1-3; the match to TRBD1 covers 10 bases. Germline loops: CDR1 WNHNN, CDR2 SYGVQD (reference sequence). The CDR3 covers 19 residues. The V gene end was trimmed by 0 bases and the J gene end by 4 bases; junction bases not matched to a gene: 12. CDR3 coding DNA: TGCGCCAGCAGTGAGTCTCCGCGGGACAGGGGCAAAGCCGGAAACACCATATATTTT. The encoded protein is CASSESPRDRGKAGNTIYF.

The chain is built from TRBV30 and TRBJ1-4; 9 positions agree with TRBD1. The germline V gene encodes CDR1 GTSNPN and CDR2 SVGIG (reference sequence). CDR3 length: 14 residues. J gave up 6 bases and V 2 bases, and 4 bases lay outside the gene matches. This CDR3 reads CAWSLTGGDEKLFF. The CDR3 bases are TGTGCCTGGAGTCTGACAGGGGGAGATGAAAAACTGTTTTTT.

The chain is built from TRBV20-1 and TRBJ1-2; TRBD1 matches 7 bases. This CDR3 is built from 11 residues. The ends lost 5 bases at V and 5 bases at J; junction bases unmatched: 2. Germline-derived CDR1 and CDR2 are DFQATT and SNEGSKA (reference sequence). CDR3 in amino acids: CSAPGGYGYTF. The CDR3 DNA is TGCAGTGCTCCAGGGGGGTATGGCTACACCTTC.

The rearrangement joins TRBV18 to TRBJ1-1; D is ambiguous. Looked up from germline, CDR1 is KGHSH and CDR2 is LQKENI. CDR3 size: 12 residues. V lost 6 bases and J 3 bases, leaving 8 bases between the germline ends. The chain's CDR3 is CASSLLDTEAFF. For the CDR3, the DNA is TGTGCCAGCTCCTTGTTAGACACTGAAGCTTTCTTT.

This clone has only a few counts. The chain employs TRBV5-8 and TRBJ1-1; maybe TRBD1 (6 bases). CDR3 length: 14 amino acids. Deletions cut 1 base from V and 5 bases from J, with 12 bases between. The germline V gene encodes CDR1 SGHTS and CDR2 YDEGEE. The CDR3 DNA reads TGTGCCAGCAGCTTGCAGGGGAGTCTTACTGAAGCTTTCTTT. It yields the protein CASSLQGSLTEAFF.

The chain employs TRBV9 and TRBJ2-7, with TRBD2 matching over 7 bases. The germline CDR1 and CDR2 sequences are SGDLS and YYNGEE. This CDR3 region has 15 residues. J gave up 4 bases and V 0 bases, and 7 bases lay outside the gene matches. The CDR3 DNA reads TGTGCCAGCAGCGTAGAACCTAGCGGCCGTTACGAGCAGTACTTC. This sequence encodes CASSVEPSGRYEQYF.

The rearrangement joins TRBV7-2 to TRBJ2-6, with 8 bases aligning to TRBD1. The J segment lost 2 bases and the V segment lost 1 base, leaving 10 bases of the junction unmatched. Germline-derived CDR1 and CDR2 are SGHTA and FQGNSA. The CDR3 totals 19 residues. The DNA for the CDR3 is TGTGCCAGCAGCTTAGTTAGGAGGACAGGGATCACTGGGGCCAACGTCCTGACTTTC. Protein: CASSLVRRTGITGANVLTF.

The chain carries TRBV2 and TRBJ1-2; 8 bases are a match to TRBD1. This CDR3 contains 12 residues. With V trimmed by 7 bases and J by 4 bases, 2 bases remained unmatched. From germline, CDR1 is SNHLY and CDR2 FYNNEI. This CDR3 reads CASTGGRYGYTF. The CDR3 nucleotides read TGTGCCAGCACAGGGGGCCGCTATGGCTACACCTTC.

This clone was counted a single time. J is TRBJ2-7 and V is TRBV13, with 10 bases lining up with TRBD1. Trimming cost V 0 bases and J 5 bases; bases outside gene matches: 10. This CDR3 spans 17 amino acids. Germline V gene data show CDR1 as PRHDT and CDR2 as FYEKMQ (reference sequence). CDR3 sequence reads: CASSLGQRGTGDNEQYF. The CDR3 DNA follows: TGTGCCAGCAGCTTAGGCCAAAGGGGGACAGGGGACAACGAGCAGTACTTC.

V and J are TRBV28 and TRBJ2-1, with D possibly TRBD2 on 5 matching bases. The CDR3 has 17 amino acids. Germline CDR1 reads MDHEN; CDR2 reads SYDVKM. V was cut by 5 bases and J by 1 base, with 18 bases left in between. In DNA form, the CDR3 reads TGTGCCAGCAGTCCCGGCCCCCAGCGGCTTTCCTACAATGAGCAGTTCTTC. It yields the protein CASSPGPQRLSYNEQFF.